This T cell receptor (beta chain) was obtained from a study of CD8+CD57+ T cells in acquired aplastic anemia. Overall study context: Sorted CD4+ and CD8+ cells yielded DNA averaging approximately 3 ug. Study-level results: Shared by patients and controls, almost 30 CD8+ CDR3s were abundant in patients.

Only patients with CD8+CD57+ cell expansion on flow cytometry were chosen for sequencing. A note on this clonotype: As yet, its antigen is unknown.

TCR beta VDJ and CDR3 were profiled, and genomic DNA was the template. TCRdb reprocessed the reads via MiXCR and lists one record per CDR3 protein. The data contain 450,000 to 550,000 distinct CDR3 sequences, approximately 33% of them singletons. Sequencing was carried out using sorted CD4+, CD8+, or CD8+CD57+ T cells (not recorded which) from PBMCs. The origin of this receptor is a human donor with aplastic anemia.

The CDR3 region is CASSQVKNNEQFF. Written as DNA, the CDR3 is TGTGCCAGCAGCCAAGTTAAGAACAATGAGCAGTTCTTC. V usage is TRBV4-2 and J usage is TRBJ2-1; D unresolved. V lost 1 base, J lost 5 bases, and 6 bases lay in between. Germline V gene lookup returns CDR1 LGHNA and CDR2 YNFKEQ. This CDR3 spans 13 amino acids.